The 15 T cell receptor beta chains reported below all come from one sample, sequenced in a study of T cell repertoires in cytomegalovirus infection. TCRdb used MiXCR to reprocess the reads, holding one entry per CDR3 protein. Of 80,000 to 130,000 distinct CDR3 sequences listed, roughly a quarter were seen once; the top ten hold approximately 39%. The sequenced material came from CD8+ T cells from PBMCs. These receptors were obtained from a human donor in good health (CMV status not recorded). Some clones in this sample may be carry-over from other donors' samples.

This clonotype occurred a few times. The chain employs TRBV2 and TRBJ1-5; possible D gene TRBD1, 6 bases. Germline CDR1 reads SNHLY; CDR2 reads FYNNEI. V was trimmed by 1 base and J by 5 bases, leaving 9 bases between them. The CDR3 consists of 14 residues. CDR3 in DNA: TGTGCCAGCAGTGAAGACAGGGATTATCAGCCCCAGCATTTT. This sequence encodes CASSEDRDYQPQHF. Variable domain in full (rest from reference TRBV2 and TRBJ1-5): EPEVTQTPSHQVTQMGQEVILRCVPISNHLYFYWYRQILGQKVEFLVSFYNNEISEKSEIFDDQFSVERPDGSNFTLKIRSTKLEDSAMYFCASSEDRDYQPQHFGDGTRLSIL.

The chain carries TRBV19 and TRBJ2-1; the match to TRBD2 covers 11 bases. Germline CDR1 LNHDA, CDR2 SQIVND (reference sequence). The CDR3 is 12 residues long. CDR3: CASSGGQGEQFF. DNA of the CDR3: TGTGCTTCTAGCGGGGGGCAGGGTGAGCAGTTCTTC.

This clonotype has ten or more counts. The V and J genes are TRBV7-2 and TRBJ2-7; 8 nucleotides agree with TRBD2. The V gene end was trimmed by 4 bases and the J gene end by 6 bases; junction bases not matched to a gene: 8. From germline, CDR1 is SGHTA and CDR2 FQGNSA. The CDR3 covers 14 residues. CDR3 residues: CASSSGLAFAEQYF. The DNA for the CDR3 is TGTGCCAGCAGCTCCGGACTAGCTTTTGCCGAGCAGTACTTC.

The CDR3 region has the DNA TGTGCCAGCAGTTCGACAGGGGACCTTCGGGGCTACACCTTC. It translates to CASSSTGDLRGYTF. The chain carries TRBV6-2 or TRBV6-3 and TRBJ1-2; 8 bases align to TRBD1. Germline V gene sequence: CDR1 MNHEY, CDR2 SVGEGT. With V trimmed by 4 bases and J by 8 bases, 9 bases remained unmatched. This CDR3 comprises 14 residues.

This CDR3 reads CASSLETGGSDTQYF. DNA for the CDR3: TGTGCCAGCAGCTTGGAGACAGGGGGCTCCGATACGCAGTATTTT. The chain is built from TRBV11-3 and TRBJ2-3, with 10 positions matching TRBD1. The CDR3 sequence is 15 residues long. Germline values: CDR1 SGHNT, CDR2 YENEEA. V was pared by 3 bases and J by 6 bases, with 6 bases of the junction left unmatched.

As regards this clonotype: A read error may explain this, as a much larger clone is one base away. The DNA for the CDR3 is TGTGCCAGCAGTTACCGGGACAATCAGCCCCAGCATTTT. This sequence encodes CASSYRDNQPQHF. The chain joins TRBV6-2 or TRBV6-3 to TRBJ1-5; D remains unclear. The CDR3 contains 13 residues. Trimming took off 2 bases at V and 3 bases at J, with 5 bases between the two ends. Germline V gene lookup returns CDR1 MNHEY and CDR2 SVGEGT.

The chain employs TRBV20-1 and TRBJ1-1; 7 bases line up with TRBD1. Germline loops: CDR1 DFQATT, CDR2 SNEGSKA (reference sequence). The CDR3 covers 16 residues. J was trimmed by 13 bases and V by 1 base; bases with no gene match: 21. Written as DNA, the CDR3 is TGCAGTGCTAGAGGATTCTTCGGGACAGTCTATCAGTTGGGTTTCTTT. Amino acids: CSARGFFGTVYQLGFF.

In this sample, this clonotype turned up a few times. V usage is TRBV20-1 and J usage is TRBJ2-1; tentatively, D is TRBD1 (7 bases). V gave up 4 bases and J gave up 5 bases, with 18 bases separating them. CDR3 length: 15 amino acids. Germline V gives CDR1 DFQATT, CDR2 SNEGSKA (reference sequence). This CDR3 reads CSAITSRGKNNEQFF. The CDR3 DNA sequence: TGCAGTGCTATCACTAGCAGGGGGAAAAACAATGAGCAGTTCTTC.

As concerns this clonotype: One junction end does not reproduce the germline sequence, and a read error may be involved. The chain links TRBV4-1 to TRBJ2-1; D remains unclear. The CDR3 loop spans 14 amino acids. Germline V gene lookup returns CDR1 MGHRA and CDR2 YSYEKL. The CDR3 nucleotides are TGTGCCAGCAGCCAAGATGAGTGGAGCCATGAGCAGTTCTTC. Translating it yields CASSQDEWSHEQFF.

This clonotype was observed a handful of times. A junction end diverges from the germline sequence, so it may reflect a read error. This chain uses TRBV5-6 with TRBJ2-2; D remains ambiguous. Germline loops: CDR1 SGHDT, CDR2 YYEEEE. The length of the CDR3 is 12 residues. In nucleotides, the CDR3 is TGTGCCAGCAGCTTCAACAACGGGGAGCTGTTTTTT. This sequence encodes CASSFNNGELFF.

There are a few counts of this clonotype. This chain joins TRBV4-1 and TRBJ1-1, with D uncertain. Germline V gene data show CDR1 as MGHRA and CDR2 as YSYEKL. V was cut by 1 base and J by 1 base, with 4 bases left in between. This CDR3 region has 13 residues. This chain's CDR3 is CASSQGQNTEAFF. The DNA for the CDR3 is TGCGCCAGCAGCCAAGGACAGAACACTGAAGCTTTCTTT.

The V call is TRBV4-3, the J call TRBJ2-5; the match to TRBD2 covers 10 bases. V was pared by 0 bases and J by 4 bases, with 5 bases of the junction left unmatched. CDR1 is LGHNA, CDR2 YSLEER, per germline. The CDR3 has 16 amino acids. As DNA, the CDR3 is TGCGCCAGCAGCCAAGATTGGAGCGGGGGGGGAGAGACCCAGTACTTC. Translated: CASSQDWSGGGETQYF.

This chain uses TRBV4-1 with TRBJ1-6; D uncertain. CDR1 and CDR2 (germline): MGHRA, YSYEKL. Trimming shortened V by 0 bases and J by 7 bases, and 16 bases separated the two germline ends. The CDR3 runs 17 residues. The CDR3 reads CASSQDPSTGRNSPLHF. The CDR3 coding sequence is TGCGCCAGCAGCCAAGATCCTTCGACCGGGAGGAATTCACCCCTCCACTTT.

Concerning this clonotype itself: One base away lies a much larger clone, so this may be a sequencing read error. The conserved closing phenylalanine or tryptophan is absent in this CDR3, likely reflecting a read error. This chain joins TRBV7-6 and TRBJ1-1, with no clear D. The CDR3 length is 15 residues. CDR1 is SGHVS and CDR2 is FNYEAQ in the germline V gene. The V end lost 5 bases, the J end lost 0 bases, and 13 bases lay between the germline ends. As DNA, the CDR3 is TGTGCCAGCAGCCCCCCCCTTCCCATGAACACTGAAGCTTTCCTT. Residues: CASSPPLPMNTEAFL.

This clonotype appeared a few times. This rearrangement joins TRBV19 to TRBJ2-4; D possibly corresponds to TRBD2 (5 bases). This CDR3 comprises 15 residues. V dropped 6 bases and J dropped 6 bases, with 18 bases sitting between them. The germline V gene encodes CDR1 LNHDA and CDR2 SQIVND (reference sequence). For the CDR3, the DNA is TGTGCCAGTAGGGATTCAGGCCTCGAGGGAAACATTCAGTACTTC. Its protein is CASRDSGLEGNIQYF.